This TCR beta chain was profiled in a study of identical twins. The study, taken as a whole, reports: The authors noted that invariant MAIT and iNKT cells could partly confound zero-insertion analyses. Monozygotic twin pairs showed more out-of-frame TCR alpha sharing than models estimated.

One entry per CDR3 protein results from TCRdb running MiXCR on the 5' RACE reads. The sample includes 650,000 to 800,000 distinct CDR3 sequences, 8.6% of them seen just once. Comment on this clonotype: The antigen remains undetermined.

CDR1 is SGDLS and CDR2 is YYNGEE in the germline V gene. This CDR3 is 16 amino acids long. V dropped 4 bases and J dropped 3; count of bases not matched to a gene: 8. This same sample was also taken into another study, of yellow fever vaccine responses in identical twins.

This clonotype originated in a woman aged 18 to 35 in good health. The genes are TRBV9 and TRBJ2-5; 11 positions agree with TRBD2. Sequencing was performed on PBMCs. CDR3 sequence reads: CASSFAGLAVEETQYF. In nucleotides, the CDR3 is TGTGCCAGCAGCTTCGCGGGACTAGCGGTTGAAGAGACCCAGTACTTC. The entire variable domain, with the rest obtained from reference TRBV9 and TRBJ2-5, is as follows: DSGVTQTPKHLITATGQRVTLRCSPRSGDLSVYWYQQSLDQGLQFLIQYYNGEERAKGNILERFSAQQFPDLHSELNLSSLELGDSALYFCASSFAGLAVEETQYFGPGTRLLVL.